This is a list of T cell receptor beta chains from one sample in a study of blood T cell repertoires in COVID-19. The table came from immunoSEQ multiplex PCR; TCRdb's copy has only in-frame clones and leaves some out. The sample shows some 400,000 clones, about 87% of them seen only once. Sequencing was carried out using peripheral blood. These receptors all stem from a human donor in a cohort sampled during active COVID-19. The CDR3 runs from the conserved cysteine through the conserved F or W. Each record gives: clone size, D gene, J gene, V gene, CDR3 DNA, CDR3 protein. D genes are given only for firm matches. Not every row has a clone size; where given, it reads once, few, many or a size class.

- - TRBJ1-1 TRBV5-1 TGCGCCAGCAGCTTGGCCTCTAGCTCGAACACTGAAGCTTTCTTT CASSLASSSNTEAFF
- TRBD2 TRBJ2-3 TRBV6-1 TGTGCCAGCAGTGACCTAGCGGGGGGCTCAGATACGCAGTATTTT CASSDLAGGSDTQYF
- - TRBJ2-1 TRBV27 TGTGCCACCCCGTCTCACCCTCCAGGGTCGTACAATGAGCAGTTCTTC CATPSHPPGSYNEQFF
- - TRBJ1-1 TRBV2 TGTGCCAGCACCCCGGGTGGCACTGAAGCTTTCTTT CASTPGGTEAFF
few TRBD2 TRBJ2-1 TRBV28 TGTGCCACCCAGCGGGGCTCTACCCTCAATGAGCAGTTCTTC CATQRGSTLNEQFF
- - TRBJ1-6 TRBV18 TGTGCCAGCTCACCGGGGGGGGGCTTGGGCCCTGCTTCACCCCTCCACTTT CASSPGGGLGPASPLHF
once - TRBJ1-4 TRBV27 TGTGCCAGCAGTTTGGAGGGCGCGCCGCGGGAAAAACTGTTTTTT CASSLEGAPREKLFF
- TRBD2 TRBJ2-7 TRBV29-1 TGCAGCGTCGGGTTCGGGGGGGGGAGAGCCTACGAGCAGTACTTC CSVGFGGGRAYEQYF
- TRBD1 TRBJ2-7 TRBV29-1 TGCAGCGTTGCCATCGAACCGGGACAGGGGTTGTACGAGCAGTACTTC CSVAIEPGQGLYEQYF
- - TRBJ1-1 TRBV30 TGTGCCTGGTCTTATAGTCTTCGGAACACTGAAGCTTTCTTT CAWSYSLRNTEAFF
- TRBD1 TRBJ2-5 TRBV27 TGTGCCAGCAGCGAATGGACAGGTCAAGAGACCCAGTACTTC CASSEWTGQETQYF
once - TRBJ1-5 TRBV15 TGTGCCACCAGCAAAGACATGAGCAATCAGCCCCAGCATTTT CATSKDMSNQPQHF
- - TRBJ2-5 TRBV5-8 TGTGCCAGCAGGGGAAGGGGCCGGGAGACCCAGTACTTC CASRGRGRETQYF
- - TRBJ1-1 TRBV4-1 TGCGCCAGCAGCCAAGATTTAAGGGGCACTGAAGCTTTCTTT CASSQDLRGTEAFF
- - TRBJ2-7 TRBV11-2 TGTGCCAGCAGCCCGCTGCCGGGATTACGGCACTATTACGAGCAGTACTTC CASSPLPGLRHYYEQYF
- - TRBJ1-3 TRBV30 TGTGCCTGGAGTCCAAACACCTCTGGAAACACCATATATTTT CAWSPNTSGNTIYF
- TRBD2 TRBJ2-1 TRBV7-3 TGTGCCAGCAGCCCTTCCGGGGGGGGCAATGAGCAGTTCTTC CASSPSGGGNEQFF
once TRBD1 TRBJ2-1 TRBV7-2 TGTGCCAGCAGCTTAGCACCCTCCGGGACAGGGCTCAATGAGCAGTTCTTC CASSLAPSGTGLNEQFF
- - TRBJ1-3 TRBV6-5 TGTGCCAGCAAGGTTTCGGCAGGTGGAAACACCATATATTTT CASKVSAGGNTIYF
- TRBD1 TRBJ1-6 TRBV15 TGTGCCACCAGCCAAGCCACTAACAGGGGGCCGAAAGGTTCACCCCTCCACTTT CATSQATNRGPKGSPLHF
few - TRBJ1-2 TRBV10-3 TGTGCCATCAGTGAGAGAGAGGGAGGGTATGGCTACACCTTC CAISEREGGYGYTF
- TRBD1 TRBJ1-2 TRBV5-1 TGCGCCAGCAGACCCACACAGGGGCCTTATGGCTACACCTTC CASRPTQGPYGYTF
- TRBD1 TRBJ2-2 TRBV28 TGTGCCAGCAGTCCCGGGGGACAGGGTCTCGCCGGGGAGCTGTTTTTT CASSPGGQGLAGELFF
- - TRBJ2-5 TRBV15 TGTGCCACCAGCAGTGATACAGGAGGGAAGACCCAGTACTTC CATSSDTGGKTQYF
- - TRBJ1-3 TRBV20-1 TGCAGTGCTAGGGGCCTAAACACCATATATTTT CSARGLNTIYF